The next 5 T cell receptor beta chains were all read from a single sample in a study of T cell repertoires in cytomegalovirus infection. In TCRdb, the reads were re-called with MiXCR into one record per CDR3 protein. The table lists about 920,000 distinct CDR3 sequences, roughly 31% of them singletons. These receptors are not linked to any known antigen. Sample: cultured CD8+ T cells from PBMCs, taken from culture after CMV antigen stimulation. All receptors come from a human donor in good health (CMV status not recorded). Some clones in this sample may be carry-over from other donors' samples.

J is TRBJ1-2 and V is TRBV27, with D possibly being TRBD1 (5 bases). Germline values: CDR1 MNHEY, CDR2 SMNVEV (reference sequence). V lost 9 bases, J lost 7 bases, and 15 bases lay in between. CDR3 length: 12 amino acids. In DNA, the CDR3 is TGTGCCAGTCTCGGGGGGTATGGTGGCTACACCTTC. Translated, it gives CASLGGYGGYTF.

The chain is built from TRBV19 and TRBJ2-7; TRBD1 matches 9 bases. The V gene's germline CDR1 is LNHDA and CDR2 SQIVND (reference sequence). The CDR3 covers 15 residues. The V segment lost 6 bases and the J segment 3 bases; nucleotides outside the gene matches: 9. CDR3 loop: CASSPWTGDIYEQYF. The CDR3 coding sequence is TGTGCCAGTAGCCCCTGGACAGGGGATATCTACGAGCAGTACTTC.

This rearrangement joins TRBV14 to TRBJ2-1; D not certain. This CDR3 is built from 16 residues. Germline CDR1 reads SGHDN; CDR2 reads FVKESK. The V end was cut by 3 bases, the J end by 0 bases, with 12 bases between. CDR3 sequence (DNA): TGTGCCAGCAGCCACACTGCCTTTGGCTCCTACAATGAGCAGTTCTTC. As protein: CASSHTAFGSYNEQFF.

Points on this clonotype: Its ends do not fully match the called genes, so a read error is possible. The chain recombines TRBV6-1 with TRBJ2-7; tentatively, D is TRBD1 or TRBD2 (5 bases each). Germline V CDR1 and CDR2: MNHNS, SASEGT. The CDR3 has 13 amino acids. This CDR3 is CASSSWDPQEQHF. CDR3 nucleotides: TGTGCCAGCAGTAGCTGGGACCCTCAAGAGCAGCACTTC.

The chain joins TRBV10-2 to TRBJ2-3; 10 bases map to TRBD2. This CDR3 has 15 residues. V lost 11 bases, J lost 4 bases, and 12 bases stayed unmatched. CDR1 and CDR2 from the germline V gene are WSHSY and SAAADI. CDR3 amino acids: CAGPWERGGPDTQYF. The CDR3 nucleotides are TGCGCCGGCCCCTGGGAGCGGGGGGGCCCAGATACGCAGTATTTT.